This TCR beta chain is from a study of blood T cell repertoires in COVID-19. Overall study context: The study drew acute and convalescent COVID-19 samples from the United States, Italy and Spain. Sources were T cells, B-cell-depleted T cells, or PBMCs; the material itself was cDNA or gDNA.

The participants were between roughly 18 and 100 years old and came from about two dozen US areas. Donors were grouped by their self-reported clinical history. The data were produced by immunoSEQ multiplex PCR, yet TCRdb's version contains in-frame clones alone and is incomplete. Of over 350,000 clones in the sample, about 88% were seen once. This clone was observed a single time. The clonotype comes from a woman younger than 30 who had recovered from COVID-19. Sequencing was carried out using PBMCs or T cells enriched from blood (not recorded which).

CDR3 nucleotides: TGCGCCAGTAAACTAGCGGGGGCCGACACAGATACGCAGTATTTT. Protein sequence: CASKLAGADTDTQYF. This sequence joins TRBV5-1 and TRBJ2-3, with 11 bases identical to TRBD2. Unmatched junction bases numbered 7, after V lost 8 bases and J lost 2 bases. The germline V gene has CDR1 SGHRS and CDR2 YFSETQ. The CDR3 loop spans 15 amino acids.